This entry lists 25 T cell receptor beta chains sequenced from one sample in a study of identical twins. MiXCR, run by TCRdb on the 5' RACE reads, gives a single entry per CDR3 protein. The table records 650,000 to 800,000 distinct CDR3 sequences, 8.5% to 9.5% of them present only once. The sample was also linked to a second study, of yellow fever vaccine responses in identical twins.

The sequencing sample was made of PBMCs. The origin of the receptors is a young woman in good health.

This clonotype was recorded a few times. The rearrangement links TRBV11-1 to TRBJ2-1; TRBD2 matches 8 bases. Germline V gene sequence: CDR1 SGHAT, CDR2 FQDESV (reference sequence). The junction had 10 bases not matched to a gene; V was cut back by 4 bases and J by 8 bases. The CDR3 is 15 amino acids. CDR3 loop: CASSSREGGGYEQFF. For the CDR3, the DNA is TGTGCCAGCAGCTCCCGGGAGGGTGGCGGGTATGAGCAGTTCTTC.

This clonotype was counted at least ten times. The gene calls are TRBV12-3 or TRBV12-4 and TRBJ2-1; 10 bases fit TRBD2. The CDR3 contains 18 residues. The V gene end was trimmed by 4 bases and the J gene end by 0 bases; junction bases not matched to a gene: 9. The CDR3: CASSSRRLAGASYNEQFF. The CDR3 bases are TGTGCCAGCAGTTCCCGTAGACTAGCGGGCGCCTCCTACAATGAGCAGTTCTTC.

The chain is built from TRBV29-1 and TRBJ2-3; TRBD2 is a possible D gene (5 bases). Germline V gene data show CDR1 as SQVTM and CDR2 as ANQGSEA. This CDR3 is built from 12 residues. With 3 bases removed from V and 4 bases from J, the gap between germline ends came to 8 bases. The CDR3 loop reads CSVDERSDTQYF. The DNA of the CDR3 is TGCAGCGTTGACGAGCGGTCAGATACGCAGTATTTT.

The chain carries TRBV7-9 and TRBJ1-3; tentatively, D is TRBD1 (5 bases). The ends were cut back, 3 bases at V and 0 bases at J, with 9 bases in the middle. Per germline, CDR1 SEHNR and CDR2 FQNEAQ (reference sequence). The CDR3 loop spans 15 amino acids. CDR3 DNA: TGTGCCAGCAGCTTCACAGGCTCCTCTGGAAACACCATATATTTT. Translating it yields CASSFTGSSGNTIYF.

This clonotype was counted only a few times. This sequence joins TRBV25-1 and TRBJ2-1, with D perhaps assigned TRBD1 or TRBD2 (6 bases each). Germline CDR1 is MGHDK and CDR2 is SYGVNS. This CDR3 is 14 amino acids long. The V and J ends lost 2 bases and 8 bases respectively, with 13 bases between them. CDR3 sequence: CASSEASGGDEQFF. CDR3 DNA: TGTGCCAGCAGTGAAGCCTCCGGGGGCGATGAGCAGTTCTTC.

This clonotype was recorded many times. The CDR3 reads CASTAALETQYF. DNA of the CDR3: TGTGCCAGCACAGCCGCATTAGAGACCCAGTACTTC. The chain employs TRBV12-3 or TRBV12-4 and TRBJ2-5; D ambiguous. The CDR3 has 12 amino acids. The V and J ends lost 7 bases and 4 bases respectively, with 10 bases between them.

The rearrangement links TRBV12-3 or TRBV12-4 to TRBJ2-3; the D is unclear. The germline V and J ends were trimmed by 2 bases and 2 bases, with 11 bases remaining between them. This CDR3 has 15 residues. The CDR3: CASSLFGAPTDTQYF. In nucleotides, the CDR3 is TGTGCCAGCAGTTTATTTGGCGCCCCCACAGATACGCAGTATTTT.

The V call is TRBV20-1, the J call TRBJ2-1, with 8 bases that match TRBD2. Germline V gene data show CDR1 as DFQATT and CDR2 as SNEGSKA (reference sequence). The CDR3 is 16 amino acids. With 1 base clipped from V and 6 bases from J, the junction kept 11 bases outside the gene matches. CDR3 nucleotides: TGCAGTGCTAGAGGGGCTTCGGGGGGACTAGGCAATGAGCAGTTCTTC. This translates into CSARGASGGLGNEQFF.

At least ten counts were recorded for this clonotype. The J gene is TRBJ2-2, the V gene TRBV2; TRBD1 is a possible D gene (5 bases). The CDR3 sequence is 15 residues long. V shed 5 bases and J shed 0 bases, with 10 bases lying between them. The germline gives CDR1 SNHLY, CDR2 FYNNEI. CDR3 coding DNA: TGTGCCAGCAGTTTGGACAATTCGAACACCGGGGAGCTGTTTTTT. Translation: CASSLDNSNTGELFF.

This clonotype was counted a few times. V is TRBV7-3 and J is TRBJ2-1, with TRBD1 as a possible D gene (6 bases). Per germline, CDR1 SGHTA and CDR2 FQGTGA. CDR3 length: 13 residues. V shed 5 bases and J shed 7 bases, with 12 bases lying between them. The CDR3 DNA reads TGTGCCAGCAGCACCAGGACAGATAATGAGCAGTTCTTC. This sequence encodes CASSTRTDNEQFF.

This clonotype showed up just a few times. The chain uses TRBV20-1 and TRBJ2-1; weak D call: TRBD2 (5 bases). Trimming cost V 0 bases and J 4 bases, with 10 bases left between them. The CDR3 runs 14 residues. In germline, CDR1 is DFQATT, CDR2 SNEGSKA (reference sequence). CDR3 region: CSARDHGGYNEQFF. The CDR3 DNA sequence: TGCAGTGCTAGAGATCACGGCGGGTACAATGAGCAGTTCTTC.

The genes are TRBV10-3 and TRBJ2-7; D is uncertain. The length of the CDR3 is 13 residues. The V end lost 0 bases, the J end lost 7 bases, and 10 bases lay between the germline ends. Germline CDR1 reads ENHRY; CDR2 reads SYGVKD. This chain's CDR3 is CAISESDDEEQYF. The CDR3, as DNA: TGTGCCATCAGTGAGTCGGACGACGAGGAGCAGTACTTC.

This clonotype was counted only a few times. CDR3 residues: CSARAWAGNEQFF. DNA of the CDR3: TGCAGTGCTAGGGCGTGGGCGGGCAATGAGCAGTTCTTC. V is TRBV20-1 and J is TRBJ2-1; a possible D gene is TRBD2 (5 bases). The V and J ends lost 3 bases and 6 bases respectively, with 12 bases between them. CDR1 DFQATT and CDR2 SNEGSKA come from the germline V gene (reference sequence). This CDR3 has 13 residues.

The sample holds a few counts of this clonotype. The CDR3, as DNA: TGTGCCAGCAGCTTTGGGGCCGGGGGCACAGATACGCAGTATTTT. Amino acids: CASSFGAGGTDTQYF. This chain connects TRBV7-2 to TRBJ2-3; perhaps D is TRBD1 or TRBD2 (5 bases each). V shed 3 bases and J shed 1 base, with 11 bases lying between them. CDR3 size: 15 residues. Germline V gives CDR1 SGHTA, CDR2 FQGNSA. The variable domain in full, completed from reference TRBV7-2 and TRBJ2-3, reads GAGVSQSPSNKVTEKGKDVELRCDPISGHTALYWYRQSLGQGLEFLIYFQGNSAPDKSGLPSDRFSAERTGGSVSTLTIQRTQQEDSAVYLCASSFGAGGTDTQYFGPGTRLTVL.

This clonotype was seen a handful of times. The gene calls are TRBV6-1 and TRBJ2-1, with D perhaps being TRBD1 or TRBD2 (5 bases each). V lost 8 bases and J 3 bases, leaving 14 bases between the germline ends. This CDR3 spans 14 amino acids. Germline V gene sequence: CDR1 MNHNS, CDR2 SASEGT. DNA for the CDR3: TGTGCCAGCCAGGATCGGGGCGGCTACAATGAGCAGTTCTTC. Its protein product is CASQDRGGYNEQFF.

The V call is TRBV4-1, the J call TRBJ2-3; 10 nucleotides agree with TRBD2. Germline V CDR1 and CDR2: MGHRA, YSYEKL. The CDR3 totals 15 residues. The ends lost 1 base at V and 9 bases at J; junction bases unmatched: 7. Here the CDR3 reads CASSQVAGGLPTQYF. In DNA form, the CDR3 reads TGCGCCAGCAGCCAAGTAGCGGGAGGATTACCCACGCAGTATTTT.

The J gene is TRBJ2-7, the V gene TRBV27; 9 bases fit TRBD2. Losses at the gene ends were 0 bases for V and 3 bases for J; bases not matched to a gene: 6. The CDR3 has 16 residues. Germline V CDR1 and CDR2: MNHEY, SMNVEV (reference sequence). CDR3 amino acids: CASSLSGGGAHYEQYF. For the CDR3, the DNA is TGTGCCAGCAGTTTATCGGGCGGGGGGGCCCACTACGAGCAGTACTTC.

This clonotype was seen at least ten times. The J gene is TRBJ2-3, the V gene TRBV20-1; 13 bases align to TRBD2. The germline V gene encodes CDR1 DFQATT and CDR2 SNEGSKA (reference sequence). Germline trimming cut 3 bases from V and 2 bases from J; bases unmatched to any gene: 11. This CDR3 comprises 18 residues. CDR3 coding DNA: TGCAGTGCTAGCGCACCCCCGGGACTAGCGGGATACACAGATACGCAGTATTTT. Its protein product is CSASAPPGLAGYTDTQYF.

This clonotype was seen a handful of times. Here the CDR3 reads CASSYRLEFGDEQYF. CDR3 coding DNA: TGTGCCAGCAGTTATCGCCTGGAATTCGGCGACGAGCAGTACTTC. The genes are TRBV6-7 and TRBJ2-7, with no clear D. TRBV6-7 is an ORF, and what it does is uncertain. Trimming took 3 bases from V and 5 from J, leaving 17 bases between them. The CDR3 is 15 amino acids.

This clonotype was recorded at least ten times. The CDR3 spells CASSPVGGKGGELFF. DNA of the CDR3: TGTGCCAGCAGCCCCGTAGGCGGGAAGGGCGGGGAGCTGTTTTTT. V gene TRBV11-2 combines with J gene TRBJ2-2, with D possibly TRBD2 on 6 matching bases. This CDR3 has 15 residues. CDR1 SGHAT and CDR2 FQNNGV come from the germline V gene. The germline V and J ends were trimmed by 5 bases and 7 bases, with 17 bases remaining between them.

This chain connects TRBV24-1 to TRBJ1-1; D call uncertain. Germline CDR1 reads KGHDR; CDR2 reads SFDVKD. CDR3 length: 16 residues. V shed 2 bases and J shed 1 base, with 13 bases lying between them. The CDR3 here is CATSDSGSPENTEAFF. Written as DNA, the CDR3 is TGTGCCACCAGTGATTCAGGATCGCCGGAGAACACTGAAGCTTTCTTT.

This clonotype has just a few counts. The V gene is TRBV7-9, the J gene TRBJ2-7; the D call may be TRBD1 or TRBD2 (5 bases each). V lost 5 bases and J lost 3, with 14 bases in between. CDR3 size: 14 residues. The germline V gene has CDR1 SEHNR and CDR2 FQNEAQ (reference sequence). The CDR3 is CASSRDPQGYEQYF. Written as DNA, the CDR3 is TGTGCCAGCAGCCGGGACCCCCAGGGCTACGAGCAGTACTTC.

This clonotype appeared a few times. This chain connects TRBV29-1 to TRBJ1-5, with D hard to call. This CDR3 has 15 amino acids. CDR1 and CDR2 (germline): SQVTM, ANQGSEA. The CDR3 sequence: CIPREDEVGNQPQHF. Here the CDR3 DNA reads TGCATTCCCCGGGAGGACGAGGTGGGCAATCAGCCCCAGCATTTT.

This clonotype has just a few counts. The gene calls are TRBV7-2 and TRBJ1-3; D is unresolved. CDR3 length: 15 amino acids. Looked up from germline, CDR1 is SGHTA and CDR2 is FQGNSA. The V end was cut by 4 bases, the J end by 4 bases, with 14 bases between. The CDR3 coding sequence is TGTGCCAGCAGCTCCTGGCCCGGGCAGGGAAACACCATATATTTT. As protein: CASSSWPGQGNTIYF. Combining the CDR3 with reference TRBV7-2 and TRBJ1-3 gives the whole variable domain GAGVSQSPSNKVTEKGKDVELRCDPISGHTALYWYRQSLGQGLEFLIYFQGNSAPDKSGLPSDRFSAERTGGSVSTLTIQRTQQEDSAVYLCASSSWPGQGNTIYFGEGSWLTVV.

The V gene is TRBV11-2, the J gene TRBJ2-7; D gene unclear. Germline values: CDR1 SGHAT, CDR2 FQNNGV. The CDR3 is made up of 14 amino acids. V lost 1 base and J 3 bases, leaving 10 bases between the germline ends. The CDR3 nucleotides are TGTGCCAGCAGCTTAGTTGAAAGGGTCTACGAGCAGTACTTC. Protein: CASSLVERVYEQYF.